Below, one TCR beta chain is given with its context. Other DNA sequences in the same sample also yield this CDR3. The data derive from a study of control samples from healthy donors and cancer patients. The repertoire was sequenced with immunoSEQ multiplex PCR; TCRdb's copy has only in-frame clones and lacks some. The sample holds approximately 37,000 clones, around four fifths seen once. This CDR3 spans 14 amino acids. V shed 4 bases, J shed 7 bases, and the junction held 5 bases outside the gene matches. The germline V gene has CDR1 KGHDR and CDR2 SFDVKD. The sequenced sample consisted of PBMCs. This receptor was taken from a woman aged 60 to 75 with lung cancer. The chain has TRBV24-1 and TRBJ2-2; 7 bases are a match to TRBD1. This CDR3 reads CATSDSGGGGELFF. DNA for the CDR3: TGTGCCACCAGTGACTCAGGGGGTGGCGGGGAGCTGTTTTTT.